One sample yielded the 9 T cell receptor beta chains listed below, sequenced in a study of blood T cell repertoires in COVID-19. The assay was immunoSEQ multiplex PCR, and TCRdb's table has in-frame clones only and misses some. The sample includes around 50,000 clones, over 90% seen only once; the top ten take approximately 1%. The sequenced sample consisted of peripheral blood. The receptors here all came from a man aged 60 to 69 with COVID-19, enrolled during active disease.

The V gene is TRBV18, the J gene TRBJ2-1; 15 bases fit TRBD2. The junction had 4 bases not matched to a gene; V was cut back by 5 bases and J by 5 bases. There are 16 residues in the CDR3. Germline V CDR1 and CDR2: KGHSH, LQKENI. This chain's CDR3 is CASSSWTSGRDNEQFF. The CDR3 coding sequence is TGTGCCAGCTCATCCTGGACTAGCGGGAGGGACAATGAGCAGTTCTTC.

The V and J genes are TRBV4-1 and TRBJ1-3; possible D gene TRBD1, 5 bases. Deletions cut 0 bases from V and 5 bases from J, with 11 bases between. There are 15 residues in the CDR3. From germline, CDR1 is MGHRA and CDR2 YSYEKL. CDR3 amino acids: CASSQEDTARNTIYF. CDR3 coding DNA: TGCGCCAGCAGCCAAGAGGACACTGCTAGAAACACCATATATTTT.

The chain joins TRBV6-5 to TRBJ1-2; 11 bases map to TRBD1. This CDR3 spans 14 amino acids. After removal of 8 bases from V and 2 bases from J, the junction contained 4 bases not matched to a gene. CDR1 and CDR2 (germline): MNHEY, SVGAGI. DNA for the CDR3: TGTGCCAGCCGTCGGACAGGGGGCAACTATGGCTACACCTTC. Translated, it gives CASRRTGGNYGYTF.

The chain links TRBV29-1 to TRBJ1-5, with 8 bases that match TRBD1. V dropped 5 bases and J dropped 7; count of bases not matched to a gene: 10. The CDR3 length is 14 residues. In germline, CDR1 is SQVTM, CDR2 ANQGSEA. CDR3 sequence reads: CSVNTGGQGQPQHF. In DNA form, the CDR3 reads TGCAGCGTTAATACAGGGGGACAAGGGCAGCCCCAGCATTTT.

This clone was recorded only once. This chain uses TRBV21-1 with TRBJ2-3; TRBD1 is the table's D call and was not checked against the DNA. TRBV21-1 is a pseudogene locus. The CDR3 loop spans 15 amino acids. Here the CDR3 reads CASSPGQGLTDTQYF. The CDR3, as DNA: TGTGCCAGCAGCCCCGGACAGGGCCTCACAGATACGCAGTATTTT.

The rearrangement joins TRBV19 to TRBJ2-7; 9 bases are a match to TRBD1. This CDR3 comprises 15 residues. The germline V gene encodes CDR1 LNHDA and CDR2 SQIVND (reference sequence). J lost 3 bases, V lost 4 bases, and 7 bases had no gene match. CDR3 protein: CASSTTGGKVYEQYF. The DNA for the CDR3 is TGTGCCAGTAGTACGACAGGGGGTAAAGTCTACGAGCAGTACTTC. The whole variable domain, filled in from reference TRBV19 and TRBJ2-7, reads DGGITQSPKYLFRKEGQNVTLSCEQNLNHDAMYWYRQDPGQGLRLIYYSQIVNDFQKGDIAEGYSVSREKKESFPLTVTSAQKNPTAFYLCASSTTGGKVYEQYFGPGTRLTVT.

Only one count was recorded for this clone. V gene TRBV6-5 combines with J gene TRBJ2-1; TRBD2 might be the D (5 bases). Between the trimmed V and J ends, which lost 0 bases and 10 bases, there was a span of 10 bases. This CDR3 contains 13 residues. Germline lookup yields CDR1 MNHEY and CDR2 SVGAGI. DNA of the CDR3: TGTGCCAGCAGTTACTCGTCGGGGTTCGAGCAGTTCTTC. The encoded protein is CASSYSSGFEQFF.

V and J are TRBV18 and TRBJ1-3; no clear D. Deletions cut 4 bases from V and 0 bases from J, with 13 bases between. Looked up from germline, CDR1 is KGHSH and CDR2 is LQKENI. The CDR3 has 16 amino acids. CDR3: CASSRSQQSSGNTIYF. The CDR3 bases are TGTGCCAGCTCACGTAGTCAACAGAGCTCTGGAAACACCATATATTTT.

The genes are TRBV3-1 (or the pseudogene TRBV3-2) and TRBJ2-1; D may be TRBD1 (6 bases). Germline CDR1 reads LGHDT; CDR2 reads YNNKEL (reference sequence). With 1 base removed from V and 8 bases from J, the gap between germline ends came to 18 bases. The CDR3 extends over 16 amino acids. The DNA for the CDR3 is TGTGCCAGCAGCCAAGGTTTAGTCAGGGGCTCGGATGAGCAGTTCTTC. Amino acids: CASSQGLVRGSDEQFF.